These 27 T cell receptor beta chains originate from one sample sequenced in a study of blood T cell repertoires in COVID-19. Method: immunoSEQ multiplex PCR; TCRdb's copy keeps in-frame clones and lacks some. The sample carries over 150,000 clones, 84% recorded once. Sequencing used peripheral blood. These receptors all stem from a man between 18 and 35 years old with active or convalescent COVID-19.

The J gene is TRBJ2-1, the V gene TRBV18; 7 nucleotides agree with TRBD2. This CDR3 has 16 amino acids. Germline trimming cut 0 bases from V and 5 bases from J; bases unmatched to any gene: 7. Germline-derived CDR1 and CDR2 are KGHSH and LQKENI. This chain's CDR3 is CASSPPERTSNNEQFF. The CDR3 nucleotides are TGTGCCAGCTCACCACCGGAAAGGACTAGTAACAATGAGCAGTTCTTC.

The chain joins TRBV7-2 to TRBJ2-4, with 9 bases fitting TRBD1. The CDR3 extends over 17 amino acids. The V gene's germline CDR1 is SGHTA and CDR2 FQGNSA. V trimming: 1 base; J trimming: 6 bases; junction bases outside the gene matches: 10. CDR3 coding DNA: TGTGCCAGCAGCTTAGTTGCCGGGACAGGGTATCGAAACATTCAGTACTTC. As protein: CASSLVAGTGYRNIQYF.

The rearrangement joins TRBV19 to TRBJ1-5, with unresolved D. Germline V gene sequence: CDR1 LNHDA, CDR2 SQIVND (reference sequence). The ends were cut back, 3 bases at V and 3 bases at J, with 12 bases in the middle. The CDR3 runs 15 residues. The CDR3 coding sequence is TGTGCCAGTAGTATGAGGAGGGAGATCAATCAGCCCCAGCATTTT. Its protein product is CASSMRREINQPQHF.

The J gene is TRBJ2-7, the V gene TRBV12-5; 8 bases agree with TRBD1. CDR3 length equals 13 residues. The J segment lost 4 bases and the V segment lost 1 base, leaving 0 bases of the junction unmatched. CDR1 and CDR2 from the germline V gene are LGHNT and FRNRAP. In nucleotides, the CDR3 is TGTGCTAGTGGTTTGGGACAGGGGTACGAGCAGTACTTC. Protein sequence: CASGLGQGYEQYF.

V usage is TRBV19 and J usage is TRBJ2-5; 9 bases agree with TRBD1. Losses at the gene ends were 6 bases for V and 4 bases for J; bases not matched to a gene: 6. CDR3 length equals 14 residues. Germline values: CDR1 LNHDA, CDR2 SQIVND (reference sequence). The CDR3 sequence is CASRSWTGAETQYF. CDR3 in DNA: TGTGCCAGTAGGAGTTGGACAGGGGCAGAGACCCAGTACTTC.

V gene TRBV7-8 combines with J gene TRBJ2-7, with D unclear. The ends were cut back, 2 bases at V and 5 bases at J, with 10 bases in the middle. The CDR3 has 13 residues. The germline gives CDR1 SGHVS, CDR2 FQNEAQ. The CDR3 here is CASSLTVLNEQYF. In nucleotides, the CDR3 is TGTGCCAGCAGCTTAACGGTCCTCAACGAGCAGTACTTC. Filled out from reference TRBV7-8 and TRBJ2-7, the complete variable domain reads GAGVSQSPRYKVAKRGQDVALRCDPISGHVSLFWYQQALGQGPEFLTYFQNEAQLDKSGLPSDRFFAERPEGSVSTLKIQRTQQEDSAVYLCASSLTVLNEQYFGPGTRLTVT.

The chain uses TRBV7-3 and TRBJ2-1, with 9 nucleotides matching TRBD1. Trimming at V came to 4 bases and at J to 4 bases, leaving 5 bases not matched to a gene. The CDR3 extends over 15 amino acids. Germline CDR1 SGHTA, CDR2 FQGTGA. The CDR3 DNA sequence: TGTGCCAGCAGCTCTACAGGGGGCCCGTACAATGAGCAGTTCTTC. This encodes CASSSTGGPYNEQFF.

The genes are TRBV2 and TRBJ1-1, with D possibly being TRBD1 (6 bases). Germline loops: CDR1 SNHLY, CDR2 FYNNEI. Deletions cut 11 bases from V and 0 bases from J, with 13 bases between. CDR3 length equals 13 residues. CDR3 region: CALQGQMNTEAFF. The DNA of the CDR3 is TGTGCCTTGCAGGGGCAAATGAACACTGAAGCTTTCTTT.

Points on this clone: Other DNA sequences in this sample translate to the same CDR3. The rearrangement links TRBV7-7 to TRBJ1-1; D possibly corresponds to TRBD1 (5 bases). Germline CDR1 SSHAT, CDR2 FNYEAQ (reference sequence). V was cut by 3 bases and J by 1 base, with 6 bases left in between. This CDR3 comprises 13 residues. In nucleotides, the CDR3 is TGTGCCAGCAGCTTGGGGCAGAACACTGAAGCTTTCTTT. Protein sequence: CASSLGQNTEAFF.

This chain uses TRBV6-4 with TRBJ2-2; 9 bases fit TRBD1. CDR1 MRHNA and CDR2 SNTAGT come from the germline V gene. J was trimmed by 3 bases and V by 9 bases; bases with no gene match: 8. CDR3 length: 15 amino acids. CDR3 loop: CASSRGQGDTGELFF. The CDR3 DNA reads as TGTGCCAGTAGTAGGGGACAGGGTGACACCGGGGAGCTGTTTTTT.

The chain couples TRBV11-2 to TRBJ2-3; tentative D call: TRBD2 (5 bases). The germline V and J ends were trimmed by 8 bases and 2 bases, with 11 bases remaining between them. This CDR3 has 13 amino acids. Germline V gene data show CDR1 as SGHAT and CDR2 as FQNNGV. The CDR3 coding sequence is TGTGCCAGCCAAGGCGGGCTCACAGATACGCAGTATTTT. It codes for CASQGGLTDTQYF.

This chain uses TRBV28 with TRBJ1-5; 7 bases match TRBD1. Germline CDR1 is MDHEN and CDR2 is SYDVKM. V lost 5 bases, J lost 2 bases, and 6 bases stayed unmatched. The CDR3 spans 15 residues. The CDR3 region is CASSPRDRRNQPQHF. Here the CDR3 DNA reads TGTGCCAGCAGTCCCCGGGACAGACGCAATCAGCCCCAGCATTTT. Full variable domain (outside the CDR3, taken from reference TRBV28 and TRBJ1-5): DVKVTQSSRYLVKRTGEKVFLECVQDMDHENMFWYRQDPGLGLRLIYFSYDVKMKEKGDIPEGYSVSREKKERFSLILESASTNQTSMYLCASSPRDRRNQPQHFGDGTRLSIL.

Regarding this clone: One end of the junction is discordant with germline, which a read error may explain. The rearrangement uses TRBV6-5 and TRBJ1-5, with 10 bases fitting TRBD1. The CDR3 length is 15 residues. Germline CDR1 and CDR2: MNHEY and SVGAGI. CDR3 amino acids: CASSSGTGVNRPQHF. DNA of the CDR3: TGTGCCAGCAGTTCCGGGACAGGGGTCAATCGGCCCCAGCATTTT.

V and J are TRBV6-5 and TRBJ2-5; possibly TRBD2 for D (6 bases). Trimming stripped 6 bases from V and 0 bases from J, with 11 bases between. This CDR3 comprises 14 residues. Germline-derived CDR1 and CDR2 are MNHEY and SVGAGI. CDR3 bases: TGTGCCAGCAGGCGGGGCAGATACCAAGAGACCCAGTACTTC. Its protein is CASRRGRYQETQYF.

The chain joins TRBV2 to TRBJ1-2; the match to TRBD1 covers 10 bases. Germline V gene data show CDR1 as SNHLY and CDR2 as FYNNEI. This CDR3 is 13 amino acids long. Unmatched junction bases numbered 2, after V lost 5 bases and J lost 5 bases. CDR3 protein: CASSPDRGYGYTF. In nucleotides, the CDR3 is TGTGCCAGCAGTCCGGACAGGGGGTATGGCTACACCTTC.

Here the CDR3 reads CATKIAGGSTDTQYF. The CDR3 nucleotides are TGTGCCACCAAAATAGCGGGAGGCAGCACAGATACGCAGTATTTT. V and J are TRBV6-4 and TRBJ2-3; 10 bases are a match to TRBD2. V trimming: 10 bases; J trimming: 0 bases; junction bases outside the gene matches: 7. The CDR3 length is 15 residues. CDR1 is MRHNA, CDR2 SNTAGT, per germline.

The chain carries TRBV18 and TRBJ1-2; 8 bases map to TRBD1. J gave up 7 bases and V 3 bases, and 10 bases lay outside the gene matches. The germline CDR1 and CDR2 sequences are KGHSH and LQKENI. The CDR3 extends over 15 amino acids. CDR3 nucleotides: TGTGCCAGCTCACCCCTGGAGGACAGGGTGAGTGGCTACACCTTC. It specifies CASSPLEDRVSGYTF. Full variable domain (outside the CDR3, taken from reference TRBV18 and TRBJ1-2): NAGVMQNPRHLVRRRGQEARLRCSPMKGHSHVYWYRQLPEEGLKFMVYLQKENIIDESGMPKERFSAEFPKEGPSILRIQQVVRGDSAAYFCASSPLEDRVSGYTFGSGTRLTVV.

The gene calls are TRBV18 and TRBJ1-4; D gene uncertain. The ends were cut back, 4 bases at V and 8 bases at J, with 14 bases in the middle. CDR1 and CDR2 (germline): KGHSH, LQKENI. The CDR3 has 14 amino acids. CDR3 DNA sequence: TGTGCCAGCTCACGAGTAGGAGGCCGGGAAAAACTGTTTTTT. This gives the protein CASSRVGGREKLFF. The full variable domain, completed using reference TRBV18 and TRBJ1-4, is NAGVMQNPRHLVRRRGQEARLRCSPMKGHSHVYWYRQLPEEGLKFMVYLQKENIIDESGMPKERFSAEFPKEGPSILRIQQVVRGDSAAYFCASSRVGGREKLFFGSGTQLSVL.

This chain uses TRBV4-3 with TRBJ2-1; 10 bases align to TRBD2. V trimming: 0 bases; J trimming: 3 bases; junction bases outside the gene matches: 2. From germline, CDR1 is LGHNA and CDR2 YSLEER. This CDR3 has 16 residues. The CDR3 reads CASSQEGTSVYNEQFF. CDR3 in DNA: TGCGCCAGCAGCCAAGAGGGGACTAGCGTCTACAATGAGCAGTTCTTC.

The chain joins TRBV4-3 to TRBJ2-3; maybe TRBD2 (6 bases). The V gene's germline CDR1 is LGHNA and CDR2 YSLEER. V gave up 4 bases and J gave up 2 bases, with 22 bases separating them. This CDR3 spans 18 amino acids. The CDR3 spells CASSPNEGTFRNTDTQYF. The DNA for the CDR3 is TGCGCCAGCAGCCCGAACGAAGGGACTTTCCGTAACACAGATACGCAGTATTTT.

V is TRBV19 and J is TRBJ2-7; no clear D. Germline CDR1 and CDR2: LNHDA and SQIVND (reference sequence). The CDR3 consists of 16 residues. Deletions cut 1 base from V and 0 bases from J, with 13 bases between. CDR3 coding DNA: TGTGCCAGTAGTATAGCTACACGACACAGCTCCTACGAGCAGTACTTC. It specifies CASSIATRHSSYEQYF. The full variable domain, its missing parts supplied by reference TRBV19 and TRBJ2-7, is DGGITQSPKYLFRKEGQNVTLSCEQNLNHDAMYWYRQDPGQGLRLIYYSQIVNDFQKGDIAEGYSVSREKKESFPLTVTSAQKNPTAFYLCASSIATRHSSYEQYFGPGTRLTVT.

V and J are TRBV7-9 and TRBJ2-5, with D possibly being TRBD1 (5 bases). Germline V CDR1 and CDR2: SEHNR, FQNEAQ (reference sequence). V was trimmed by 4 bases and J by 4 bases, leaving 13 bases between them. The CDR3 runs 14 residues. CDR3 sequence: CASSSPQGRETQYF. The CDR3 bases are TGTGCCAGCAGCTCCCCCCAGGGTCGAGAGACCCAGTACTTC.

The V and J genes are TRBV18 and TRBJ1-4; no firm D call. CDR3 length: 15 residues. Trimming removed 6 bases from V and 3 bases from J, with 14 bases in between. The germline V gene has CDR1 KGHSH and CDR2 LQKENI. For the CDR3, the DNA is TGTGCCAGCTCTCAAGAGAGGGTGTCTAATGAAAAACTGTTTTTT. This translates into CASSQERVSNEKLFF.

This chain's CDR3 is CASSIRQGNQPQHF. The CDR3 DNA reads as TGTGCCAGTAGTATAAGACAGGGGAATCAGCCCCAGCATTTT. This chain links TRBV19 with TRBJ1-5; TRBD1 matches 8 bases. V trimming: 2 bases; J trimming: 4 bases; junction bases outside the gene matches: 1. The CDR3 loop spans 14 amino acids. Germline V lookup: CDR1 LNHDA, CDR2 SQIVND (reference sequence).

The V gene is TRBV6-1, the J gene TRBJ2-3; D perhaps matches TRBD2 (6 bases). The length of the CDR3 is 16 residues. Trimming took off 0 bases at V and 6 bases at J, with 16 bases between the two ends. Germline V CDR1 and CDR2: MNHNS, SASEGT. The CDR3 loop reads CASSEARRGVGDTQYF. CDR3 DNA: TGTGCCAGCAGTGAAGCTCGGCGGGGCGTGGGTGATACGCAGTATTTT.

This rearrangement joins TRBV7-2 to TRBJ2-1; 14 bases align to TRBD2. This CDR3 spans 17 amino acids. Germline assignment: CDR1 SGHTA and CDR2 FQGNSA. Trimming at V came to 3 bases and at J to 7 bases, leaving 8 bases not matched to a gene. The CDR3 bases are TGTGCCAGCAGCTTCCAAGAGACTAGCGGGAGGGCAAATGAGCAGTTCTTC. Amino acid sequence: CASSFQETSGRANEQFF. The entire variable domain, with the rest obtained from reference TRBV7-2 and TRBJ2-1, is as follows: GAGVSQSPSNKVTEKGKDVELRCDPISGHTALYWYRQSLGQGLEFLIYFQGNSAPDKSGLPSDRFSAERTGGSVSTLTIQRTQQEDSAVYLCASSFQETSGRANEQFFGPGTRLTVL.

The chain combines TRBV7-9 with TRBJ2-2; a possible D gene is TRBD1 (5 bases). The ends were cut back, 5 bases at V and 4 bases at J, with 14 bases in the middle. Germline lookup yields CDR1 SEHNR and CDR2 FQNEAQ (reference sequence). The CDR3 loop spans 15 amino acids. The CDR3 protein is CASSQTTAVTGELFF. In DNA, the CDR3 is TGTGCCAGCAGCCAGACGACAGCCGTCACCGGGGAGCTGTTTTTT.